A single sample is the source of the 26 T cell receptor beta chains below, sequenced in a study of memory CD4+ T cells and cytomegalovirus serostatus. The sort gate was single viable CD3+CD4+CD8-CD45RO+ cells for memory CD4+ T cells. Repertoires were generated with immunoSEQ multiplex PCR, while TCRdb's copy carries only in-frame clones and drops some. Here the sample spans approximately 46,000 clones, around four fifths being singletons. The sample comprised memory CD4+ T cells from blood. The receptors shown here come from an adult in good health and CMV-seronegative.

The CDR3 region has the DNA TGTGCCAGCAGCTACTCCGGGGGGCAAGATACGCAGTATTTT. Amino acids: CASSYSGGQDTQYF. The rearrangement uses TRBV9 and TRBJ2-3; the D gene is possibly TRBD2 (7 bases). Germline lookup yields CDR1 SGDLS and CDR2 YYNGEE. CDR3 length: 14 amino acids. Trimming removed 4 bases from V and 5 bases from J, with 14 bases in between.

The table lists this clone with a few counts. V usage is TRBV7-6 and J usage is TRBJ2-3, with 7 bases fitting TRBD1. Trimming cost V 5 bases and J 4 bases; bases outside gene matches: 12. Looked up from germline, CDR1 is SGHVS and CDR2 is FNYEAQ. This CDR3 is 16 amino acids long. The CDR3 sequence is CASSALTWDSPDTQYF. The CDR3 DNA sequence: TGTGCCAGCAGCGCGCTGACATGGGACAGCCCAGATACGCAGTATTTT.

This clone was seen more than once but under ten times. The chain uses TRBV30 and TRBJ1-4; D is undetermined. This CDR3 contains 14 residues. Germline CDR1 is GTSNPN and CDR2 is SVGIG (reference sequence). V was shortened by 2 bases and J by 5 bases, with 12 bases between the two germline ends. CDR3 region: CAWSFLGKNEKLFF. For the CDR3, the DNA is TGTGCCTGGAGTTTCCTGGGGAAGAATGAAAAACTGTTTTTT.

The chain uses TRBV9 and TRBJ1-2; D might be TRBD1 (5 bases). Germline V lookup: CDR1 SGDLS, CDR2 YYNGEE. The CDR3 is 16 residues long. The V gene lost 1 base and the J gene lost 2 bases, with 15 bases spanning the gap. This CDR3 is CASSVRGGNGNYGYTF. The CDR3 nucleotides read TGTGCCAGCAGCGTACGTGGGGGGAACGGGAACTATGGCTACACCTTC.

The rearrangement uses TRBV11-2 and TRBJ1-3; the match to TRBD1 covers 8 bases. Germline CDR1 and CDR2: SGHAT and FQNNGV. V lost 5 bases and J lost 0; bases outside the gene matches: 0. The CDR3 extends over 14 amino acids. The CDR3 protein is CASSQGASGNTIYF. The CDR3 DNA is TGTGCCAGCAGCCAGGGGGCCTCTGGAAACACCATATATTTT.

The rearrangement uses TRBV29-1 and TRBJ2-7; 10 nucleotides match TRBD2. Germline values: CDR1 SQVTM, CDR2 ANQGSEA. CDR3 length: 15 amino acids. The ends lost 6 bases at V and 0 bases at J; junction bases unmatched: 8. The CDR3 sequence: CSVAGLAETSYEQYF. Here the CDR3 DNA reads TGCAGCGTGGCAGGACTAGCGGAGACCTCCTACGAGCAGTACTTC.

This clone has a handful of counts. The chain combines TRBV5-1 with TRBJ2-7; the match to TRBD1 covers 9 bases. The CDR3 consists of 15 residues. V dropped 0 bases and J dropped 3; count of bases not matched to a gene: 4. Germline assignment: CDR1 SGHRS and CDR2 YFSETQ. The CDR3 region is CASSLDPGQGYEQYF. In nucleotides, the CDR3 is TGCGCCAGCAGCTTGGACCCGGGACAGGGCTACGAGCAGTACTTC.

The rearrangement links TRBV27 to TRBJ1-4; D is perhaps TRBD1 (5 bases). The CDR3 is 13 amino acids. CDR1 and CDR2 (germline): MNHEY, SMNVEV (reference sequence). Trimming removed 5 bases from V and 8 bases from J, with 12 bases in between. In DNA, the CDR3 is TGTGCCAGCAGTCCCCGGGACGGGGAAAAACTGTTTTTT. This translates into CASSPRDGEKLFF.

The chain recombines TRBV5-6 with TRBJ1-6; D is unclear. Deletions cut 0 bases from V and 10 bases from J, with 11 bases between. The germline CDR1 and CDR2 sequences are SGHDT and YYEEEE. There are 14 residues in the CDR3. CDR3 DNA: TGTGCCAGCAGCTTGGACAGTACGGAATCACCCCTCCACTTT. Translating gives CASSLDSTESPLHF. Full variable domain (outside the CDR3, taken from reference TRBV5-6 and TRBJ1-6): DAGVTQSPTHLIKTRGQQVTLRCSPKSGHDTVSWYQQALGQGPQFIFQYYEEEERQRGNFPDRFSGHQFPNYSSELNVNALLLGDSALYLCASSLDSTESPLHFGNGTRLTVT.

This chain uses TRBV5-4 with TRBJ2-5, with 8 bases aligning to TRBD1. Unmatched junction bases numbered 5, after V lost 2 bases and J lost 5 bases. Germline CDR1 and CDR2: SGHNT and YYREEE (reference sequence). The CDR3 is 14 residues long. CDR3 residues: CASSLVGQGETQYF. The CDR3 bases are TGTGCCAGCAGCTTAGTTGGACAGGGTGAGACCCAGTACTTC.

V usage is TRBV25-1 and J usage is TRBJ2-1; TRBD2 matches at 9 bases. The CDR3 loop spans 16 amino acids. Unmatched junction bases numbered 13, after V lost 3 bases and J lost 10 bases. In germline, CDR1 is MGHDK, CDR2 SYGVNS. The DNA for the CDR3 is TGTGCCAGCAGTGATCCGCCGGCGGGGGGGCAAAAGGAGCAGTTCTTC. Residues: CASSDPPAGGQKEQFF.

The V gene is TRBV30, the J gene TRBJ1-2; no clear D gene. Trimming took off 2 bases at V and 6 bases at J, with 19 bases between the two ends. This CDR3 spans 15 amino acids. The germline gives CDR1 GTSNPN, CDR2 SVGIG (reference sequence). The CDR3 region is CAWSRTSGGRDGYTF. Here the CDR3 DNA reads TGTGCCTGGAGTAGGACCTCGGGCGGGAGGGATGGCTACACCTTC.

V and J are TRBV4-1 and TRBJ1-2; D remains unclear. CDR3 size: 14 residues. The V gene's germline CDR1 is MGHRA and CDR2 YSYEKL. V was shortened by 0 bases and J by 4 bases, with 9 bases between the two germline ends. The CDR3 region has the DNA TGCGCCAGCAGCCAAGACTCGGGCTTCTATGGCTACACCTTC. Its translation is CASSQDSGFYGYTF.

A word on this clone: The junction differs from germline at one of its ends, possibly a read error. The genes are TRBV7-7 and TRBJ2-2; either TRBD1 or TRBD2 may supply D (6 bases each). Looked up from germline, CDR1 is SSHAT and CDR2 is FNYEAQ (reference sequence). This CDR3 comprises 16 residues. This CDR3 reads CASSPVGGPGTGELFF. CDR3 nucleotides: TGTGCTAGCAGCCCCGTTGGGGGGCCGGGCACCGGGGAGCTGTTTTTT. The variable domain in full, completed from reference TRBV7-7 and TRBJ2-2, reads GAGVSQSPRYKVTKRGQDVTLRCDPISSHATLYWYQQALGQGPEFLTYFNYEAQPDKSGLPSDRFSAERPEGSISTLTIQRTEQRDSAMYRCASSPVGGPGTGELFFGEGSRLTVL.

CDR3 sequence: CASSLGQGSSSYNEQFF. In DNA form, the CDR3 reads TGTGCCAGCAGCTTAGGACAGGGTTCAAGCTCCTACAATGAGCAGTTCTTC. The chain couples TRBV11-3 to TRBJ2-1; 7 positions match TRBD1. Germline lookup yields CDR1 SGHNT and CDR2 YENEEA. There are 17 residues in the CDR3. Trimming cost V 1 base and J 0 bases; bases outside gene matches: 6.

This clone was detected a few times. This chain connects TRBV13 to TRBJ1-2, with D possibly TRBD1 on 5 matching bases. Germline V gives CDR1 PRHDT, CDR2 FYEKMQ (reference sequence). This CDR3 is built from 15 residues. V dropped 5 bases and J dropped 3 bases, with 16 bases sitting between them. DNA for the CDR3: TGTGCCAGCAGCGTATTAAGGGGAAATGACTATGGCTACACCTTC. Translated, it gives CASSVLRGNDYGYTF.

The chain uses TRBV11-2 and TRBJ1-3; TRBD1 might be the D (6 bases). The length of the CDR3 is 14 residues. V was clipped by 5 bases and J by 0 bases, with 8 bases between them. CDR1 and CDR2 (germline): SGHAT, FQNNGV. As DNA, the CDR3 is TGTGCCAGCAGCCAGGACAGCTCTGGAAACACCATATATTTT. It translates to CASSQDSSGNTIYF.

The chain has TRBV7-3 and TRBJ1-1; 10 bases align to TRBD1. V was clipped by 5 bases and J by 11 bases; unmatched bases: 8. CDR3 size: 13 residues. CDR1 and CDR2 from the germline V gene are SGHTA and FQGTGA. CDR3 residues: CASSPGQGVSAFF. The CDR3 DNA is TGTGCCAGCAGCCCCGGACAGGGGGTCAGCGCTTTCTTT.

This clone was seen a single time. The J gene is TRBJ2-3, the V gene TRBV6-1; D is undetermined. This CDR3 region has 15 residues. V was shortened by 6 bases and J by 0 bases, with 13 bases between the two germline ends. CDR1 is MNHNS and CDR2 is SASEGT in the germline V gene. The chain's CDR3 is CASSALSSSTDTQYF. The CDR3 bases are TGTGCCAGCAGCGCCCTTAGTTCTAGCACAGATACGCAGTATTTT.

The rearrangement links TRBV7-2 to TRBJ1-4, with 7 bases aligning to TRBD1. The J segment lost 3 bases and the V segment lost 5 bases, leaving 9 bases of the junction unmatched. In germline, CDR1 is SGHTA, CDR2 FQGNSA. The CDR3 length is 16 residues. The CDR3 reads CASSPDREAANEKLFF. CDR3 sequence (DNA): TGTGCCAGCAGCCCCGACAGGGAGGCAGCTAATGAAAAACTGTTTTTT.

V usage is TRBV6-1 and J usage is TRBJ2-3; possibly TRBD2 for D (7 bases). Germline-derived CDR1 and CDR2 are MNHNS and SASEGT. Trimming took off 6 bases at V and 2 bases at J, with 12 bases between the two ends. The CDR3 sequence is 14 residues long. CDR3 region: CASRVGGPTDTQYF. CDR3 DNA: TGTGCCAGCAGGGTCGGGGGGCCCACAGATACGCAGTATTTT.

The rearrangement joins TRBV20-1 to TRBJ2-1, with D unresolved. CDR3 length equals 9 residues. V lost 6 bases and J 10 bases, leaving 7 bases between the germline ends. Germline V gives CDR1 DFQATT, CDR2 SNEGSKA (reference sequence). Here the CDR3 reads CSAPVEQFF. The CDR3 nucleotides read TGCAGTGCCCCCGTGGAGCAGTTCTTC.

The rearrangement links TRBV29-1 to TRBJ1-2; D is perhaps TRBD1 (6 bases). V lost 6 bases and J lost 4, with 12 bases in between. Germline loops: CDR1 SQVTM, CDR2 ANQGSEA. The CDR3 has 12 residues. CDR3 amino acids: CSVRTALYGYTF. The CDR3 DNA reads TGCAGCGTCCGGACAGCACTCTATGGCTACACCTTC.

This clone was observed a few times. The chain couples TRBV11-2 to TRBJ1-2; the D is unclear. CDR1 SGHAT and CDR2 FQNNGV come from the germline V gene. The CDR3 loop spans 14 amino acids. The V gene lost 5 bases and the J gene lost 0 bases, with 10 bases spanning the gap. The CDR3 DNA follows: TGTGCCAGCAGCCCCCCGACCGCTAACTATGGCTACACCTTC. It specifies CASSPPTANYGYTF.

The chain uses TRBV2 and TRBJ2-1, with a possible D match to TRBD2 (5 bases). V lost 2 bases and J lost 2, with 10 bases in between. This CDR3 spans 15 amino acids. Germline loops: CDR1 SNHLY, CDR2 FYNNEI. CDR3 protein: CASSESGIPYNEQFF. CDR3 DNA sequence: TGTGCCAGCAGTGAATCGGGGATCCCCTACAATGAGCAGTTCTTC.

CDR3 in amino acids: CASSNMESSYNSPLHF. The CDR3 nucleotides read TGTGCCAGTAGTAACATGGAAAGCTCCTATAATTCACCCCTCCACTTT. The chain links TRBV19 to TRBJ1-6; D is unclear. CDR3 length: 16 residues. The ends were cut back, 4 bases at V and 0 bases at J, with 10 bases in the middle. Germline V gene data show CDR1 as LNHDA and CDR2 as SQIVND (reference sequence).